Below, 23 T cell receptor beta chains from the same sample are listed, as sequenced in a study of blood T cell repertoires in COVID-19 (dated by TCRdb to 2020 to 2022). The library was generated by the immunoSEQ multiplex PCR assay. Sourced from immuneACCESS, this table was stored by TCRdb with only in-frame sequences that have V and J called. A share of the clones is absent; for the studies checked, an unresolved V gene accounts for under half, and the remainder has no known explanation. Here the sample has 85,000 to 130,000 clones; roughly 80% occur a single time. The ten largest clones represent 3% to 4% of the sample. The sequencing input was peripheral blood. Receptors were obtained from a woman of 80 years or more with active or convalescent COVID-19.

This clone appeared once. The chain carries TRBV2 and TRBJ1-2, with TRBD1 matching 10 bases. CDR1 and CDR2 from the germline V gene are SNHLY and FYNNEI. Germline trimming cut 7 bases from V and 2 bases from J; bases unmatched to any gene: 4. The CDR3 loop spans 14 amino acids. Here the CDR3 reads CASNRQGANYGYTF. The DNA for the CDR3 is TGTGCCAGCAATCGACAGGGGGCGAACTATGGCTACACCTTC. The whole variable domain, filled in from reference TRBV2 and TRBJ1-2, reads EPEVTQTPSHQVTQMGQEVILRCVPISNHLYFYWYRQILGQKVEFLVSFYNNEISEKSEIFDDQFSVERPDGSNFTLKIRSTKLEDSAMYFCASNRQGANYGYTFGSGTRLTVV.

The V and J genes are TRBV10-3 and TRBJ2-1, with 9 bases lining up with TRBD1. This CDR3 spans 15 amino acids. Germline assignment: CDR1 ENHRY and CDR2 SYGVKD. Germline trimming cut 5 bases from V and 7 bases from J; bases unmatched to any gene: 9. This CDR3 reads CAISRKDGTGNEQFF. The CDR3 DNA sequence: TGTGCCATCAGTCGGAAGGACGGGACAGGGAATGAGCAGTTCTTC.

The chain recombines TRBV7-3 with TRBJ2-3; possibly TRBD2 for D (6 bases). Looked up from germline, CDR1 is SGHTA and CDR2 is FQGTGA. V was cut by 2 bases and J by 6 bases, with 15 bases left in between. This CDR3 region has 15 residues. CDR3 sequence reads: CASSLFRGSTDTQYF. The CDR3 DNA sequence: TGTGCCAGCAGCTTATTCCGGGGGAGTACGGATACGCAGTATTTT.

The chain employs TRBV6-2 or TRBV6-3 and TRBJ1-5, with 8 nucleotides matching TRBD1. CDR3 length: 16 amino acids. The germline V gene has CDR1 MNHEY and CDR2 SVGEGT. The junction had 10 bases not matched to a gene; V was cut back by 5 bases and J by 4 bases. CDR3: CASSIRQQGGNQPQHF. The CDR3 region has the DNA TGTGCCAGCAGTATACGACAACAGGGGGGGAATCAGCCCCAGCATTTT.

In DNA form, the CDR3 reads TGTGCCAGCAGTTGGACAGGTAGCTATGGCTACACCTTC. Its protein is CASSWTGSYGYTF. J is TRBJ1-2 and V is TRBV28; 7 positions match TRBD1. V was clipped by 4 bases and J by 4 bases; unmatched bases: 3. Looked up from germline, CDR1 is MDHEN and CDR2 is SYDVKM. The CDR3 runs to 13 residues.

The V gene is TRBV20-1, the J gene TRBJ2-5; D gene unclear. Looked up from germline, CDR1 is DFQATT and CDR2 is SNEGSKA (reference sequence). The V end lost 4 bases, the J end lost 4 bases, and 4 bases lay between the germline ends. The CDR3 runs 10 residues. DNA of the CDR3: TGCAGTGCTATGAGAGAGACCCAGTACTTC. The encoded protein is CSAMRETQYF.

The CDR3 DNA sequence: TGCGCCAGCAGCCTTGGATGGGACAGGGTGGCCCACGAGCAGTACTTC. Residues: CASSLGWDRVAHEQYF. This chain links TRBV5-1 with TRBJ2-7; 9 nucleotides line up with TRBD1. This CDR3 has 16 amino acids. The germline gives CDR1 SGHRS, CDR2 YFSETQ. The J segment lost 5 bases and the V segment lost 4 bases, leaving 13 bases of the junction unmatched.

This chain connects TRBV7-2 to TRBJ2-3; no clear D. Germline V gene lookup returns CDR1 SGHTA and CDR2 FQGNSA. CDR3 length: 12 residues. The V gene lost 4 bases and the J gene lost 0 bases, with 2 bases spanning the gap. This chain's CDR3 is CASSSSTDTQYF. The CDR3 coding sequence is TGTGCCAGCAGCTCTAGCACAGATACGCAGTATTTT.

CDR3 nucleotides: TGTGCCATCAGTGAACGGGATAGCCAACGGCCCCAGCATTTT. Amino acid sequence: CAISERDSQRPQHF. V is TRBV10-3 and J is TRBJ1-5; D is unresolved. CDR1 and CDR2 from the germline V gene are ENHRY and SYGVKD. This CDR3 is 14 amino acids long. Between the trimmed V and J ends, which lost 3 bases and 9 bases, there was a span of 15 bases.

V is TRBV5-1 and J is TRBJ1-6; D remains unclear. CDR1 and CDR2 from the germline V gene are SGHRS and YFSETQ. CDR3 size: 15 residues. Trimming took off 1 base at V and 15 bases at J, with 20 bases between the two ends. The CDR3 DNA reads TGCGCCAGCAGCTTGTTTTCCGGAGATAGAAGGCTCCTCCACTTT. Translating gives CASSLFSGDRRLLHF.

The gene calls are TRBV5-4 and TRBJ2-5; the match to TRBD1 covers 8 bases. Germline V gives CDR1 SGHNT, CDR2 YYREEE (reference sequence). The CDR3 totals 14 residues. The trim removed 3 bases at V and 1 base at J, leaving 2 bases unmatched. CDR3 residues: CASSSDRGQETQYF. In DNA form, the CDR3 reads TGTGCCAGCAGCTCAGACAGGGGCCAAGAGACCCAGTACTTC.

The chain uses TRBV29-1 and TRBJ1-5; 9 nucleotides agree with TRBD1. The CDR3 extends over 15 amino acids. The germline CDR1 and CDR2 sequences are SQVTM and ANQGSEA. J lost 7 bases, V lost 4 bases, and 11 bases had no gene match. The CDR3 DNA follows: TGCAGCGTTGTAACCTCCGGGACAGGGCACCAGCCCCAGCATTTT. This sequence encodes CSVVTSGTGHQPQHF.

This clone appeared once. V and J are TRBV6-5 and TRBJ2-4; maybe TRBD2 (6 bases). Between the trimmed V and J ends, which lost 7 bases and 13 bases, there was a span of 14 bases. Germline V lookup: CDR1 MNHEY, CDR2 SVGAGI. This CDR3 comprises 11 residues. CDR3 in amino acids: CASNLGGQQYF. The CDR3 DNA reads TGTGCCAGCAACCTGGGAGGACAACAGTACTTC.

DNA of the CDR3: TGTGCCAGTAGTGGACAGCTTGCTACAAGGCCCCAGCATTTT. The encoded protein is CASSGQLATRPQHF. The chain joins TRBV19 to TRBJ1-5; D possibly corresponds to TRBD1 (6 bases). The CDR3 consists of 14 residues. Trimming took 5 bases from V and 9 from J, leaving 17 bases between them. From germline, CDR1 is LNHDA and CDR2 SQIVND (reference sequence).

The chain recombines TRBV2 with TRBJ2-1; 14 nucleotides line up with TRBD2. Germline V gene sequence: CDR1 SNHLY, CDR2 FYNNEI. There are 17 residues in the CDR3. V gave up 4 bases and J gave up 0 bases; unmatched junction bases: 2. CDR3 amino acids: CASSGTSGGPSYNEQFF. For the CDR3, the DNA is TGTGCCAGCAGTGGGACTAGCGGGGGGCCCTCCTACAATGAGCAGTTCTTC.

The chain links TRBV30 to TRBJ1-1; D is perhaps TRBD1 (6 bases). Germline loops: CDR1 GTSNPN, CDR2 SVGIG (reference sequence). There are 12 residues in the CDR3. V shed 2 bases and J shed 9 bases, with 13 bases lying between them. CDR3 DNA: TGTGCCTGGAGTCCACGCACAGGGAAAGCTTTCTTT. Its translation: CAWSPRTGKAFF.

This clone was counted only a few times. This sequence joins TRBV25-1 and TRBJ2-5; maybe TRBD2 (6 bases). Germline values: CDR1 MGHDK, CDR2 SYGVNS. This CDR3 has 16 residues. V was clipped by 1 base and J by 2 bases, with 14 bases between them. The CDR3 is CASSEFAGGPQETQYF. The CDR3 DNA reads as TGTGCCAGCAGTGAATTCGCCGGGGGACCTCAAGAGACCCAGTACTTC.

This clone was detected only once. The chain carries TRBV27 and TRBJ1-2, with 10 positions matching TRBD1. CDR3 length: 13 amino acids. Trimming at V came to 6 bases and at J to 4 bases, leaving 2 bases not matched to a gene. Germline V CDR1 and CDR2: MNHEY, SMNVEV (reference sequence). As DNA, the CDR3 is TGTGCCAGCAGCTGGACAGGGGGCTATGGCTACACCTTC. Residues: CASSWTGGYGYTF.

The CDR3 sequence: CASSHRQGAQTEAFF. The CDR3 DNA sequence: TGTGCCAGCAGTCACCGACAGGGGGCGCAAACTGAAGCTTTCTTT. The gene calls are TRBV5-5 and TRBJ1-1; 10 positions agree with TRBD1. Germline assignment: CDR1 SGHKS and CDR2 YYEKEE (reference sequence). V shed 5 bases, J shed 5 bases, and the junction held 9 bases outside the gene matches. This CDR3 spans 15 amino acids.

J is TRBJ2-1 and V is TRBV7-3; D is unclear. The CDR3 contains 13 residues. Trimming left V 4 bases short and J 9 bases short, with 13 bases between. Per germline, CDR1 SGHTA and CDR2 FQGTGA. The CDR3 reads CASSSTGVGEQFF. Here the CDR3 DNA reads TGTGCCAGCAGCTCTACCGGAGTAGGTGAGCAGTTCTTC. Drawing the rest from reference TRBV7-3 and TRBJ2-1, the complete variable domain is GAGVSQTPSNKVTEKGKYVELRCDPISGHTALYWYRQSLGQGPEFLIYFQGTGAADDSGLPNDRFFAVRPEGSVSTLKIQRTERGDSAVYLCASSSTGVGEQFFGPGTRLTVL.

J is TRBJ2-3 and V is TRBV6-5, with D possibly TRBD2 on 6 matching bases. Germline CDR1 is MNHEY and CDR2 is SVGAGI. CDR3 length: 15 residues. The V gene lost 8 bases and the J gene lost 4 bases, with 19 bases spanning the gap. The CDR3 sequence is CASHEGGSGADTQYF. CDR3 nucleotides: TGTGCCAGCCACGAGGGTGGTAGCGGAGCAGATACGCAGTATTTT.

The chain uses TRBV20-1 and TRBJ2-1, with TRBD2 identical over 7 bases. Germline CDR1 DFQATT, CDR2 SNEGSKA (reference sequence). The V gene end was trimmed by 3 bases and the J gene end by 8 bases; junction bases not matched to a gene: 13. The CDR3 has 15 residues. The CDR3 region is CSASSPPSGRDEQFF. In DNA form, the CDR3 reads TGCAGTGCTAGTAGTCCCCCTAGCGGAAGGGATGAGCAGTTCTTC.

The chain couples TRBV7-3 to TRBJ1-1, with D possibly TRBD1 on 5 matching bases. Per the germline V gene, CDR1 is SGHTA and CDR2 is FQGTGA. V was trimmed by 3 bases and J by 1 base, leaving 6 bases between them. This CDR3 has 13 amino acids. The chain's CDR3 is CASSLTENTEAFF. The CDR3 nucleotides are TGTGCCAGCAGCTTGACAGAGAACACTGAAGCTTTCTTT.